Below are 20 T cell receptor beta chains sequenced from a single sample in a study of persistence of HIV-infected CD4 T cells (dated by TCRdb to about 2020). The immunoSEQ hsTCRB assay version 4, run in survey mode, was used to sequence TCRbeta repertoires from genomic DNA. TCRdb holds this immuneACCESS table with in-frame rearrangements only. Some clones are missing; in checked studies, unresolved V genes explain under half, and the rest has no known cause. The sample yields approximately 45,000 clones; approximately 90% were counted once. 2.5% to 4% of the sample is in the top ten clones. For these TCRs, the target antigens are not known. Explained via the paper, the treatment or condition label denotes: suppressive antiretroviral therapy. Cells were stimulated with anti-CD3/anti-CD28 magnetic beads as a nonspecific positive control representing the CD4+ T cell repertoire. Sorting of responding CD4+ T cells was based on upregulation of both CD40 ligand and CD69.

The source material was CD4+ T cells sorted from PBMCs after approximately 19-hour stimulation, sampled from a patient who received antiretroviral therapy. Per the publication, the cell subset or site label means: CD40L+CD69+ CD4 T cells responding to anti-CD3/anti-CD28 beads, representing the overall repertoire. These receptors originate from an adult woman with HIV who was CMV-seropositive.

The chain recombines TRBV30 with TRBJ1-5; 7 bases fit TRBD1. The CDR3 spans 13 residues. Germline-derived CDR1 and CDR2 are GTSNPN and SVGIG (reference sequence). V lost 5 bases to trimming and J lost 5 bases; unmatched junction nucleotides: 6. CDR3 sequence (DNA): TGTGCCTGGGGGACAGTTGATCATCAGCCCCAGCATTTT. Amino acid sequence: CAWGTVDHQPQHF.

The rearrangement links TRBV5-1 to TRBJ2-7, with 10 bases fitting TRBD1. The CDR3 is 15 amino acids. Germline-derived CDR1 and CDR2 are SGHRS and YFSETQ. Unmatched junction bases numbered 7, after V lost 4 bases and J lost 3 bases. The CDR3 sequence is CASSPGQGIVYEQYF. The CDR3 nucleotides are TGCGCCAGCAGCCCGGGACAGGGGATTGTCTACGAGCAGTACTTC.

The gene calls are TRBV10-1 and TRBJ2-3; 8 positions match TRBD1. The CDR3 has 12 residues. The germline CDR1 and CDR2 sequences are WNHNN and SYGVQD (reference sequence). The J segment lost 11 bases and the V segment lost 6 bases, leaving 7 bases of the junction unmatched. The CDR3 is CASSRDRFVQYF. The CDR3 DNA follows: TGCGCCAGCAGCCGGGACAGGTTCGTGCAGTATTTT.

The chain recombines TRBV7-3 with TRBJ2-2; TRBD1 is a possible D gene (6 bases). The V gene lost 5 bases and the J gene lost 0 bases, with 13 bases spanning the gap. Germline lookup yields CDR1 SGHTA and CDR2 FQGTGA. CDR3 size: 16 residues. The CDR3 region is CASSAHRASNTGELFF. DNA for the CDR3: TGTGCCAGCAGCGCCCACAGGGCTTCGAACACCGGGGAGCTGTTTTTT.

V and J are TRBV11-1 and TRBJ1-1, with D unresolved. This CDR3 is 13 amino acids long. The germline CDR1 and CDR2 sequences are SGHAT and FQDESV (reference sequence). Trimming stripped 5 bases from V and 7 bases from J, with 14 bases between. The CDR3 bases are TGTGCCAGCAGCCAAGTTGGATTCAATGAAGCTTTCTTT. Residues: CASSQVGFNEAFF.

V usage is TRBV4-1 and J usage is TRBJ2-5; TRBD2 agrees at 8 bases. The CDR3 has 15 residues. Germline assignment: CDR1 MGHRA and CDR2 YSYEKL. The ends lost 1 base at V and 5 bases at J; junction bases unmatched: 6. For the CDR3, the DNA is TGCGCCAGCAGCCAAGGGGGACTAGGGGGGGAGACCCAGTACTTC. The encoded protein is CASSQGGLGGETQYF.

The rearrangement uses TRBV6-5 and TRBJ1-1, with D possibly TRBD1 on 6 matching bases. Deletions cut 6 bases from V and 2 bases from J, with 16 bases between. The CDR3 sequence is 15 residues long. CDR1 is MNHEY, CDR2 SVGAGI, per germline. This CDR3 is CASSLRGGGNTEAFF. CDR3 nucleotide sequence: TGTGCCAGCAGCCTTAGGGGGGGAGGTAACACTGAAGCTTTCTTT.

The V call is TRBV25-1, the J call TRBJ1-1; a weak D match, TRBD1 (6 bases). CDR1 MGHDK and CDR2 SYGVNS come from the germline V gene. V dropped 6 bases and J dropped 1 base, with 9 bases sitting between them. The CDR3 loop spans 13 amino acids. The DNA for the CDR3 is TGTGCCAGCAGCGGGGACACGAACACTGAAGCTTTCTTT. This sequence encodes CASSGDTNTEAFF.

In this sample, this clone turned up once. The chain couples TRBV5-1 to TRBJ2-1, with 7 bases that match TRBD2. The CDR3 has 16 residues. CDR1 and CDR2 (germline): SGHRS, YFSETQ. J was trimmed by 0 bases and V by 0 bases; bases with no gene match: 3. CDR3 sequence (DNA): TGCGCCAGCAGCTTGGTGACGGGAGGCTCCTACAATGAGCAGTTCTTC. Amino acid sequence: CASSLVTGGSYNEQFF.

The chain joins TRBV6-4 to TRBJ2-1, with 9 bases that match TRBD1. In germline, CDR1 is MRHNA, CDR2 SNTAGT. This CDR3 is 15 amino acids long. V was pared by 5 bases and J by 8 bases, with 10 bases of the junction left unmatched. CDR3 in amino acids: CASSITGGPGYEQFF. As DNA, the CDR3 is TGTGCCAGCAGTATAACAGGGGGCCCTGGGTATGAGCAGTTCTTC.

The chain couples TRBV12-3 or TRBV12-4 to TRBJ1-2; D ambiguous. This CDR3 contains 12 residues. With 3 bases removed from V and 7 bases from J, the gap between germline ends came to 9 bases. This chain's CDR3 is CASSFNGVGYTF. CDR3 sequence (DNA): TGTGCCAGCAGTTTCAATGGGGTTGGCTACACCTTC.

The rearrangement uses TRBV7-7 and TRBJ2-5; tentative D call: TRBD2 (6 bases). The CDR3 runs 15 residues. Trimming pared 3 bases from V and 2 bases from J, leaving 13 bases between. Germline V gene lookup returns CDR1 SSHAT and CDR2 FNYEAQ (reference sequence). CDR3: CASSLGGATQETQYF. Written as DNA, the CDR3 is TGTGCCAGCAGCTTGGGCGGGGCCACGCAAGAGACCCAGTACTTC.

The V and J genes are TRBV20-1 and TRBJ2-1; 8 bases map to TRBD2. The length of the CDR3 is 20 residues. Germline CDR1 is DFQATT and CDR2 is SNEGSKA (reference sequence). Losses at the gene ends were 3 bases for V and 7 bases for J; bases not matched to a gene: 26. CDR3 DNA sequence: TGCAGTGCTAGTACGCGGGGCGGGAGGACGGCGGGAGGAGGTAGTAATGAGCAGTTCTTC. Translated: CSASTRGGRTAGGGSNEQFF.

The rearrangement uses TRBV11-1 and TRBJ1-2; 7 nucleotides match TRBD1. CDR1 and CDR2 (germline): SGHAT, FQDESV (reference sequence). The CDR3 covers 13 residues. V was clipped by 5 bases and J by 8 bases; unmatched bases: 8. The CDR3 DNA follows: TGTGCCAGCAGCGCTGACAGGGCTTGGGGCTACACCTTC. Protein sequence: CASSADRAWGYTF.

The chain has TRBV9 and TRBJ2-7, with D uncertain. From germline, CDR1 is SGDLS and CDR2 YYNGEE. The CDR3 is made up of 13 amino acids. The ends were cut back, 4 bases at V and 6 bases at J, with 14 bases in the middle. The CDR3 reads CASSTRVGLEQYF. The CDR3 DNA follows: TGTGCCAGCAGCACCCGGGTGGGCCTCGAGCAGTACTTC. Variable domain in full (rest from reference TRBV9 and TRBJ2-7): DSGVTQTPKHLITATGQRVTLRCSPRSGDLSVYWYQQSLDQGLQFLIQYYNGEERAKGNILERFSAQQFPDLHSELNLSSLELGDSALYFCASSTRVGLEQYFGPGTRLTVT.

The chain employs TRBV7-8 and TRBJ2-1; 7 bases are shared with TRBD2. V lost 5 bases to trimming and J lost 0 bases; unmatched junction nucleotides: 10. Germline V lookup: CDR1 SGHVS, CDR2 FQNEAQ. The CDR3 loop spans 17 amino acids. Here the CDR3 reads CASSLGGGSLSYNEQFF. The CDR3 DNA reads as TGTGCCAGCAGCCTCGGCGGCGGGAGCCTCTCCTACAATGAGCAGTTCTTC.

This chain joins TRBV5-5 and TRBJ2-3; TRBD2 might be the D (6 bases). Trimming shortened V by 4 bases and J by 0 bases, and 18 bases separated the two germline ends. CDR3 size: 17 residues. CDR1 is SGHKS, CDR2 YYEKEE, per germline (reference sequence). The CDR3 here is CASSLRIGRYSTDTQYF. The DNA of the CDR3 is TGTGCCAGCAGCCTCAGGATCGGGAGATATAGCACAGATACGCAGTATTTT. The whole variable domain, remainder taken from reference TRBV5-5 and TRBJ2-3, is DAGVTQSPTHLIKTRGQQVTLRCSPISGHKSVSWYQQVLGQGPQFIFQYYEKEERGRGNFPDRFSARQFPNYSSELNVNALLLGDSALYLCASSLRIGRYSTDTQYFGPGTRLTVL.

The rearrangement joins TRBV10-2 to TRBJ1-1, with a weak D call TRBD1 (6 bases). Germline CDR1 WSHSY, CDR2 SAAADI. V shed 7 bases and J shed 13 bases, with 22 bases lying between them. The CDR3 extends over 13 amino acids. In DNA form, the CDR3 reads TGCGCCAGCAACCCGGGGGGGGGCGCGAGGAATTTCTTT. Translation gives CASNPGGGARNFF.

The rearrangement links TRBV30 to TRBJ1-4, with D unclear. This CDR3 contains 12 residues. V dropped 3 bases and J dropped 8 bases, with 10 bases sitting between them. Germline V lookup: CDR1 GTSNPN, CDR2 SVGIG (reference sequence). This CDR3 is CAWRSAREKLFF. The CDR3 bases are TGTGCCTGGAGGTCGGCGAGGGAAAAACTGTTTTTT.

The rearrangement joins TRBV24-1 to TRBJ2-3; TRBD2 matches 11 bases. With 3 bases clipped from V and 2 bases from J, the junction kept 15 bases outside the gene matches. The CDR3 has 20 amino acids. CDR1 KGHDR and CDR2 SFDVKD come from the germline V gene. The CDR3: CATSDPPPSGGTPHTDTQYF. Here the CDR3 DNA reads TGTGCCACCAGTGATCCCCCCCCTAGCGGGGGGACACCTCACACAGATACGCAGTATTTT.